This TCR beta chain emerged from a study of tumor-infiltrating lymphocytes in oesophageal squamous cell carcinoma. Germline CDR1 is SNHLY and CDR2 is FYNNEI. The CDR3 extends over 14 amino acids. A single count supports this clonotype. Germline is not matched at one junction end, which may reflect a read error. TCRdb fed the PCR reads into MiXCR, producing one record per CDR3 protein. The sample has roughly 15,000 distinct CDR3 sequences, 40% to 60% seen once. The V gene is TRBV2, the J gene TRBJ1-5; 12 bases are a match to TRBD1. This receptor was identified in a male donor with esophageal squamous cell carcinoma. The specimen sequenced was blood. The DNA of the CDR3 is TGTGCCAGCACCGGGACAGGGGGCAAACAGCCCCAGCATTTT. It is translated as CASTGTGGKQPQHF. Full variable domain (remainder filled in from reference TRBV2 and TRBJ1-5): EPEVTQTPSHQVTQMGQEVILRCVPISNHLYFYWYRQILGQKVEFLVSFYNNEISEKSEIFDDQFSVERPDGSNFTLKIRSTKLEDSAMYFCASTGTGGKQPQHFGDGTRLSIL.